The clone carrying this TCR beta chain is a singleton in its sample. Its antigen is still unknown. Drawn from each donor were roughly 10 milliliters of peripheral blood. The authors isolated at least 6 million PBMCs per sample. The data are from a study of blood T cells in healthy people across ages. It was with a sample-barcoded 5' primer and a J-beta primer mix that a second PCR of roughly 6 to 12 cycles was run. Each sample provided no less than 2.5 million CDR3-containing paired-end reads. MiXCR, run by TCRdb on the 5' RACE reads, gives a single entry per CDR3 protein. This table has more than 700,000 distinct CDR3 sequences, about 46% appearing once. Whole-study findings and limits: Both higher diversity and more naive CD4+ cells marked long-lived donors when set against aged donors.

V trimming: 4 bases; J trimming: 5 bases; junction bases outside the gene matches: 7. CDR1 and CDR2 (germline): PRHDT, FYEKMQ (reference sequence). CDR3 length: 17 amino acids. Sequencing was performed on blood. This sequence originates from a man at least 80 years old in good health. J is TRBJ2-3 and V is TRBV13; 15 positions match TRBD2. The chain's CDR3 is CASSSGTSGRKGDTQYF. The CDR3 coding sequence is TGTGCCAGCAGCTCCGGGACTAGCGGGAGGAAGGGAGATACGCAGTATTTT.